The 5 T cell receptor beta chains in this list originate from one sample, sequenced in a study of blood T cell repertoires in COVID-19. The protocol was immunoSEQ multiplex PCR, while the TCRdb copy is restricted to in-frame clones and leaves out a portion. The profile shows 100,000 or so clones, roughly 92% of them singletons. Sample: peripheral blood. The receptors were gathered from a man aged 65 to 85 with acute or convalescent COVID-19.

The chain is built from TRBV5-8 and TRBJ2-1; TRBD2 matches 9 bases. The length of the CDR3 is 17 residues. The V segment lost 4 bases and the J segment 3 bases; nucleotides outside the gene matches: 11. Germline loops: CDR1 SGHTS, CDR2 YDEGEE. CDR3 sequence: CASSRAGLAGHYNEQFF. The CDR3 region has the DNA TGTGCCAGCAGCCGGGCTGGGCTAGCGGGGCACTACAATGAGCAGTTCTTC.

The chain recombines TRBV5-4 with TRBJ2-2; TRBD2 aligns across 13 bases. Germline assignment: CDR1 SGHNT and CDR2 YYREEE (reference sequence). The CDR3 totals 16 residues. V lost 3 bases, J lost 5 bases, and 4 bases stayed unmatched. The CDR3 nucleotides are TGTGCCAGCAGCTGGGGACTAGCGGGACATACCGGGGAGCTGTTTTTT. It specifies CASSWGLAGHTGELFF.

The J gene is TRBJ2-1, the V gene TRBV7-3; possible D gene TRBD1, 5 bases. CDR1 SGHTA and CDR2 FQGTGA come from the germline V gene. This CDR3 is built from 13 residues. V shed 6 bases and J shed 8 bases, with 14 bases lying between them. Written as DNA, the CDR3 is TGTGCCAGCAGGTTACAGGTTCGCGATGAGCAGTTCTTC. It codes for CASRLQVRDEQFF.

V is TRBV3-1 (or the pseudogene TRBV3-2) and J is TRBJ1-4; 8 positions agree with TRBD1. Losses at the gene ends were 2 bases for V and 6 bases for J; bases not matched to a gene: 8. The CDR3 is 16 amino acids. Looked up from germline, CDR1 is LGHDT and CDR2 is YNNKEL (reference sequence). CDR3 nucleotide sequence: TGTGCCAGCAGCCAAAGAGGAGACAGGGGCCATGAAAAACTGTTTTTT. As protein: CASSQRGDRGHEKLFF.

This clone was counted a single time. V gene TRBV5-5 combines with J gene TRBJ1-4, with D maybe TRBD1 (6 bases). From germline, CDR1 is SGHKS and CDR2 YYEKEE (reference sequence). Trimming pared 6 bases from V and 3 bases from J, leaving 12 bases between. The CDR3 has 14 amino acids. The DNA for the CDR3 is TGTGCCAGCAACCTGGACAGTTCTAATGAAAAACTGTTTTTT. Encoded protein: CASNLDSSNEKLFF.